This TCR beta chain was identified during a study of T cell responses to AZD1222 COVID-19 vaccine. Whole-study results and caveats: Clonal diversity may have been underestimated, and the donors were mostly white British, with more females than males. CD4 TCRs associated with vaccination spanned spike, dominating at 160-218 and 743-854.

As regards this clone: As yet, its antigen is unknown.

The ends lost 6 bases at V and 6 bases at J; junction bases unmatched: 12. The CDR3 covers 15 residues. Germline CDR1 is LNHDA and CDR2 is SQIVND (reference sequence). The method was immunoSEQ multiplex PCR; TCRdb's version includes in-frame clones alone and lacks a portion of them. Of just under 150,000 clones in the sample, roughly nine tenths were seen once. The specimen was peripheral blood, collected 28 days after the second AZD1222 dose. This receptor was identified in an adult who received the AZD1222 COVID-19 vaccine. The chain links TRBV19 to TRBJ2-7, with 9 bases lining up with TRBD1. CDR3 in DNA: TGTGCCAGTAGGTTAGCAGGACAGGGGAATCCCGAGCAGTACTTC. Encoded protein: CASRLAGQGNPEQYF.